This T cell receptor beta chain was captured in a study of regulatory T cells in long-lasting Graves disease. The study's findings and limits: Accuracy could have been hurt by small sample size. Patients with persistent disease showed a bias toward TRBV28, TRBJ1-2 and TRBJ2-5.

As to time point: persistent/refractory GD, antithyroid drugs over 5 years with positive TRAb. There was RNA extracted from PBMCs, and the TCR library was made from it. Staff drew approximately 10 milliliters of peripheral blood into EDTA tubes. This clonotype has a single count. Its antigen remains unknown. The V and J ends lost 0 bases and 3 bases respectively, with 12 bases between them. The CDR3 loop spans 15 amino acids. Germline lookup yields CDR1 SGDLS and CDR2 YYNGEE. iRepertoire HTBI primers and Arm-PCR of CDR3 regions built TCR beta libraries. TCRdb called the multiplex PCR reads again in MiXCR, with one record for every CDR3 protein. The sample records 400,000 to 500,000 distinct CDR3 sequences, roughly 22% being singletons.

The material was peripheral blood mononuclear cells (PBMCs), obtained when the disease was refractory, from a patient treated with antithyroid drugs. This TCR came from a female donor with Graves disease. The chain employs TRBV9 and TRBJ1-1; D not certain. CDR3 sequence: CASSVEADRDTEAFF. For the CDR3, the DNA is TGTGCCAGCAGCGTAGAGGCAGATAGGGACACTGAAGCTTTCTTT.